Below, 31 T cell receptor beta chains from the same sample are listed, as sequenced in a study of shared clonotypes between healthy human individuals. Clones were read by immunoSEQ multiplex PCR, and TCRdb kept only the in-frame ones, dropping some. The table records more than 550,000 clones, around 90% of them present only once. The naive CD8 fraction comprised CD45RO-negative cells positively selected for CCR7 and excluded terminally differentiated effector memory CD45RA+ cells. The sample consisted of naive CD8+ T cells sorted from blood. The source of these receptors is a man aged 25-45 years in good health.

This clone was observed once. CDR3 bases: TGTGCCAGCAGCCCCAGGGACTACCAATACGAGCAGTACTTC. Amino acid sequence: CASSPRDYQYEQYF. The chain employs TRBV9 and TRBJ2-7, with 7 bases matching TRBD2. With V trimmed by 4 bases and J by 4 bases, 8 bases remained unmatched. This CDR3 comprises 14 residues. From germline, CDR1 is SGDLS and CDR2 YYNGEE.

The rearrangement links TRBV7-9 to TRBJ2-7; 14 nucleotides match TRBD2. Germline V gene sequence: CDR1 SEHNR, CDR2 FQNEAQ (reference sequence). With 4 bases clipped from V and 5 bases from J, the junction kept 10 bases outside the gene matches. This CDR3 comprises 17 residues. CDR3 sequence reads: CASSSGLAGEIGDEQYF. In DNA form, the CDR3 reads TGTGCCAGCAGCTCGGGACTAGCGGGAGAGATCGGGGACGAGCAGTACTTC. The complete variable domain, with remaining parts taken from reference TRBV7-9 and TRBJ2-7, reads DTGVSQNPRHKITKRGQNVTFRCDPISEHNRLYWYRQTLGQGPEFLTYFQNEAQLEKSRLLSDRFSAERPKGSFSTLEIQRTEQGDSAMYLCASSSGLAGEIGDEQYFGPGTRLTVT.

V usage is TRBV9 and J usage is TRBJ2-1, with D possibly matching TRBD1 (7 bases). Germline loops: CDR1 SGDLS, CDR2 YYNGEE. V dropped 4 bases and J dropped 7 bases, with 18 bases sitting between them. The CDR3 consists of 15 residues. CDR3 nucleotide sequence: TGTGCCAGCAGCCCTCTGTTTGCAGGGGGGAATGAGCAGTTCTTC. It codes for CASSPLFAGGNEQFF. Full variable domain (rest looked up from reference TRBV9 and TRBJ2-1): DSGVTQTPKHLITATGQRVTLRCSPRSGDLSVYWYQQSLDQGLQFLIQYYNGEERAKGNILERFSAQQFPDLHSELNLSSLELGDSALYFCASSPLFAGGNEQFFGPGTRLTVL.

As to this clone: Other DNA sequences within the sample encode an identical CDR3. The V and J genes are TRBV27 and TRBJ1-5; D is possibly TRBD1 (6 bases). The V and J ends lost 3 bases and 4 bases respectively, with 13 bases between them. CDR1 is MNHEY, CDR2 SMNVEV, per germline (reference sequence). This CDR3 has 15 residues. In DNA form, the CDR3 reads TGTGCCAGCAGTTTTTCCAGGGGAGGGAATCAGCCCCAGCATTTT. Translating gives CASSFSRGGNQPQHF.

V is TRBV7-9 and J is TRBJ2-7, with D uncertain. This CDR3 contains 12 residues. The V end lost 4 bases, the J end lost 4 bases, and 8 bases lay between the germline ends. Germline CDR1 reads SEHNR; CDR2 reads FQNEAQ (reference sequence). In nucleotides, the CDR3 is TGTGCCAGCAGCTCAGTAGGTTACGAGCAGTACTTC. Translated: CASSSVGYEQYF.

In regard to this clone: A much bigger clone sits one base away, suggesting this may be a read error. Additional DNA sequences in this sample encode the identical CDR3. The chain employs TRBV6-5 and TRBJ1-5, with D unresolved. V was clipped by 0 bases and J by 6 bases, with 3 bases between them. The CDR3 totals 12 residues. In germline, CDR1 is MNHEY, CDR2 SVGAGI. CDR3 coding DNA: TGTGCCAGCAGTTACTCTGGTCAGCCCCAGCATTTT. This gives the protein CASSYSGQPQHF.

CDR3 in DNA: TGTGCCAGTAGTGGATGGGGTAGCGGGGAGGCCAATGAGCAGTTCTTC. Its translation: CASSGWGSGEANEQFF. V and J are TRBV19 and TRBJ2-1, with 8 bases identical to TRBD2. V was clipped by 5 bases and J by 6 bases; unmatched bases: 12. This CDR3 is 16 amino acids long. Germline V gene lookup returns CDR1 LNHDA and CDR2 SQIVND (reference sequence).

This rearrangement joins TRBV27 to TRBJ2-7, with D possibly being TRBD2 (7 bases). Germline loops: CDR1 MNHEY, CDR2 SMNVEV (reference sequence). The CDR3 is made up of 14 amino acids. V was clipped by 5 bases and J by 2 bases, with 13 bases between them. The CDR3 DNA follows: TGTGCCAGCAGTATAGGGGGGGCCGCCTACGAGCAGTACTTC. This encodes CASSIGGAAYEQYF.

This clone was seen a few times. The V call is TRBV30, the J call TRBJ2-1; 7 positions agree with TRBD2. V lost 0 bases and J lost 5; bases outside the gene matches: 7. CDR1 and CDR2 from the germline V gene are GTSNPN and SVGIG (reference sequence). The CDR3 is made up of 15 amino acids. CDR3 protein: CAWSVRGVADNEQFF. CDR3 nucleotides: TGTGCCTGGAGTGTACGGGGGGTAGCGGACAATGAGCAGTTCTTC.

Here the CDR3 reads CASSSERTINEQFF. Here the CDR3 DNA reads TGTGCCAGCAGTTCAGAGCGGACCATTAATGAGCAGTTCTTC. The chain links TRBV27 to TRBJ2-1; D might be TRBD2 (5 bases). V was trimmed by 4 bases and J by 7 bases, leaving 14 bases between them. Germline assignment: CDR1 MNHEY and CDR2 SMNVEV (reference sequence). There are 14 residues in the CDR3.

CDR3 sequence reads: CASSSTGEGQNIQYF. In DNA form, the CDR3 reads TGTGCCAGCAGCTCAACAGGGGAAGGCCAAAACATTCAGTACTTC. This chain links TRBV7-9 with TRBJ2-4; TRBD1 matches 7 bases. Germline V gene data show CDR1 as SEHNR and CDR2 as FQNEAQ (reference sequence). V shed 4 bases, J shed 5 bases, and the junction held 8 bases outside the gene matches. The CDR3 runs to 15 residues.

The V and J genes are TRBV9 and TRBJ2-5, with no clear D. This CDR3 spans 18 amino acids. Germline loops: CDR1 SGDLS, CDR2 YYNGEE. Trimming stripped 1 base from V and 5 bases from J, with 24 bases between. CDR3 amino acids: CASSVSPRGSQDPETQYF. DNA for the CDR3: TGTGCCAGCAGCGTAAGCCCCAGAGGCAGCCAGGACCCGGAGACCCAGTACTTC.

The chain is built from TRBV18 and TRBJ2-7, with 8 bases that match TRBD2. Germline CDR1 is KGHSH and CDR2 is LQKENI. V trimming: 0 bases; J trimming: 4 bases; junction bases outside the gene matches: 8. The CDR3 extends over 16 amino acids. As DNA, the CDR3 is TGTGCCAGCTCACCACCCCCGGGGGGGATGATTTACGAGCAGTACTTC. It is translated as CASSPPPGGMIYEQYF.

V is TRBV6-6 and J is TRBJ2-3, with TRBD2 identical over 10 bases. V dropped 6 bases and J dropped 3; count of bases not matched to a gene: 6. CDR1 and CDR2 (germline): MNHNY, SVGAGI (reference sequence). This CDR3 is built from 15 residues. The CDR3 reads CASRKLAGRTDTQYF. Written as DNA, the CDR3 is TGTGCCAGCAGGAAACTAGCGGGACGTACAGATACGCAGTATTTT.

The chain is built from TRBV27 and TRBJ2-7; D may be TRBD1 or TRBD2 (5 bases each). This CDR3 region has 16 residues. With 5 bases removed from V and 1 base from J, the gap between germline ends came to 18 bases. CDR1 MNHEY and CDR2 SMNVEV come from the germline V gene (reference sequence). Here the CDR3 DNA reads TGTGCCAGCAGTCCGTCCCGGGGCACGAGGTCCTACGAGCAGTACTTC. This gives the protein CASSPSRGTRSYEQYF.

V gene TRBV28 combines with J gene TRBJ2-1; 8 nucleotides line up with TRBD1. With V trimmed by 3 bases and J by 2 bases, 6 bases remained unmatched. From germline, CDR1 is MDHEN and CDR2 SYDVKM. This CDR3 region has 16 residues. For the CDR3, the DNA is TGTGCCAGCAGTTTGTATTTGACAGGGGCCTACAATGAGCAGTTCTTC. It yields the protein CASSLYLTGAYNEQFF.

This chain joins TRBV15 and TRBJ1-5; maybe TRBD1 (6 bases). The germline V gene encodes CDR1 LNHNV and CDR2 YYDKDF (reference sequence). CDR3 length: 13 residues. Trimming left V 5 bases short and J 6 bases short, with 11 bases between. CDR3 loop: CATSVGGVQPQHF. In nucleotides, the CDR3 is TGTGCCACCAGCGTGGGGGGCGTTCAGCCCCAGCATTTT. The variable domain in full, with the rest retrieved from reference TRBV15 and TRBJ1-5, is DAMVIQNPRYQVTQFGKPVTLSCSQTLNHNVMYWYQQKSSQAPKLLFHYYDKDFNNEADTPDNFQSRRPNTSFCFLDIRSPGLGDTAMYLCATSVGGVQPQHFGDGTRLSIL.

The rearrangement links TRBV6-5 to TRBJ2-7, with D possibly matching TRBD1 (5 bases). The V end was cut by 0 bases, the J end by 3 bases, with 6 bases between. Germline assignment: CDR1 MNHEY and CDR2 SVGAGI. The CDR3 has 13 residues. CDR3 DNA: TGTGCCAGCAGTTACTCGGGGCACTACGAGCAGTACTTC. Protein product: CASSYSGHYEQYF.

The V call is TRBV7-9, the J call TRBJ1-5, with D perhaps matching TRBD1 (5 bases). V was cut by 5 bases and J by 7 bases, with 12 bases left in between. CDR1 is SEHNR, CDR2 FQNEAQ, per germline (reference sequence). The CDR3 runs 13 residues. The CDR3 DNA reads as TGTGCCAGCAGCCGCGGACAAGGGCAGCCCCAGCATTTT. It translates to CASSRGQGQPQHF. Complete variable domain (other parts from reference TRBV7-9 and TRBJ1-5): DTGVSQNPRHKITKRGQNVTFRCDPISEHNRLYWYRQTLGQGPEFLTYFQNEAQLEKSRLLSDRFSAERPKGSFSTLEIQRTEQGDSAMYLCASSRGQGQPQHFGDGTRLSIL.

The chain combines TRBV5-4 with TRBJ2-1; 7 bases are shared with TRBD1. The CDR3 is 17 residues long. The trim removed 0 bases at V and 6 bases at J, leaving 12 bases unmatched. The germline V gene encodes CDR1 SGHNT and CDR2 YYREEE (reference sequence). The CDR3 reads CASSLAYKLEGANEQFF. CDR3 bases: TGTGCCAGCAGCTTGGCCTATAAGTTAGAGGGGGCCAATGAGCAGTTCTTC.

V gene TRBV7-9 combines with J gene TRBJ2-7; 10 bases map to TRBD1. Per germline, CDR1 SEHNR and CDR2 FQNEAQ (reference sequence). The CDR3 is 15 amino acids. V lost 7 bases and J lost 5; bases outside the gene matches: 11. In nucleotides, the CDR3 is TGTGCCAGCACCACCGGGACAGGGGCTTTCGACGAGCAGTACTTC. Translating gives CASTTGTGAFDEQYF. Full variable domain (outside the CDR3, taken from reference TRBV7-9 and TRBJ2-7): DTGVSQNPRHKITKRGQNVTFRCDPISEHNRLYWYRQTLGQGPEFLTYFQNEAQLEKSRLLSDRFSAERPKGSFSTLEIQRTEQGDSAMYLCASTTGTGAFDEQYFGPGTRLTVT.

The chain has TRBV29-1 and TRBJ2-1, with D tentatively TRBD1 (6 bases). V dropped 0 bases and J dropped 7 bases, with 16 bases sitting between them. From germline, CDR1 is SQVTM and CDR2 ANQGSEA. The CDR3 covers 15 residues. CDR3 nucleotides: TGCAGCGTTGAAGATCAACAGGGAAAAGAGAATGAGCAGTTCTTC. Amino acid sequence: CSVEDQQGKENEQFF.

The V and J genes are TRBV5-1 and TRBJ2-5; D unresolved. V was cut by 0 bases and J by 0 bases, with 15 bases left in between. Germline values: CDR1 SGHRS, CDR2 YFSETQ. This CDR3 has 17 amino acids. CDR3 in amino acids: CASSLALDKLYQETQYF. DNA for the CDR3: TGCGCCAGCAGCTTGGCCCTTGACAAGTTGTACCAAGAGACCCAGTACTTC.

The chain is built from TRBV27 and TRBJ1-2; the D is unclear. With 6 bases removed from V and 5 bases from J, the gap between germline ends came to 10 bases. The CDR3 is made up of 12 amino acids. From germline, CDR1 is MNHEY and CDR2 SMNVEV (reference sequence). CDR3 protein: CASRKVGYGYTF. The CDR3 bases are TGTGCCAGCAGGAAAGTGGGGTATGGCTACACCTTC.

The rearrangement uses TRBV15 and TRBJ1-5; D is possibly TRBD1 (5 bases). V lost 1 base and J 6 bases, leaving 10 bases between the germline ends. Germline V gene lookup returns CDR1 LNHNV and CDR2 YYDKDF (reference sequence). The CDR3 is made up of 14 amino acids. In DNA form, the CDR3 reads TGTGCCACCAGCAGAGGAGGGGTTCTTCAGCCCCAGCATTTT. Encoded protein: CATSRGGVLQPQHF.

CDR3 loop: CASSLDFTQETQYF. The CDR3 coding sequence is TGTGCCAGCAGCTTAGACTTTACTCAAGAGACCCAGTACTTC. This chain connects TRBV7-9 to TRBJ2-5; D is undetermined. The CDR3 is 14 residues long. Trimming removed 1 base at V and 2 bases at J, with 8 bases between. Looked up from germline, CDR1 is SEHNR and CDR2 is FQNEAQ (reference sequence).

V and J are TRBV5-5 and TRBJ2-7, with 9 positions matching TRBD1. The germline gives CDR1 SGHKS, CDR2 YYEKEE (reference sequence). The trim removed 4 bases at V and 1 base at J, leaving 3 bases unmatched. CDR3 length: 14 residues. The CDR3 DNA reads TGTGCCAGCAGCCCGGACAGGGGATCCTACGAGCAGTACTTC. It translates to CASSPDRGSYEQYF. Combining the CDR3 with reference TRBV5-5 and TRBJ2-7 gives the whole variable domain DAGVTQSPTHLIKTRGQQVTLRCSPISGHKSVSWYQQVLGQGPQFIFQYYEKEERGRGNFPDRFSARQFPNYSSELNVNALLLGDSALYLCASSPDRGSYEQYFGPGTRLTVT.

V gene TRBV14 combines with J gene TRBJ2-3; D might be TRBD1 (5 bases). CDR1 is SGHDN, CDR2 FVKESK, per germline. Trimming shortened V by 4 bases and J by 0 bases, and 11 bases separated the two germline ends. The CDR3 runs 15 residues. The CDR3 loop reads CASSPITGSTDTQYF. CDR3 nucleotide sequence: TGTGCCAGCAGCCCCATAACAGGAAGCACAGATACGCAGTATTTT.

This clone was detected only once. This chain joins TRBV28 and TRBJ1-5; no definite D call. Trimming shortened V by 7 bases and J by 6 bases, and 19 bases separated the two germline ends. The CDR3 sequence is 15 residues long. Germline loops: CDR1 MDHEN, CDR2 SYDVKM. CDR3 region: CASNYDPQVGQPQHF. DNA of the CDR3: TGTGCCAGCAACTACGATCCCCAGGTTGGTCAGCCCCAGCATTTT.

The V gene is TRBV11-3, the J gene TRBJ2-5; the match to TRBD1 covers 7 bases. V dropped 5 bases and J dropped 2; count of bases not matched to a gene: 11. CDR1 and CDR2 from the germline V gene are SGHNT and YENEEA. The CDR3 consists of 16 residues. The DNA of the CDR3 is TGTGCCAGCAGCCCAGCCCTCCGGGACAGACAAGAGACCCAGTACTTC. This translates into CASSPALRDRQETQYF.

J is TRBJ1-3 and V is TRBV27; TRBD1 might be the D (5 bases). V was shortened by 2 bases and J by 2 bases, with 10 bases between the two germline ends. The CDR3 is 15 amino acids. The germline gives CDR1 MNHEY, CDR2 SMNVEV (reference sequence). The chain's CDR3 is CASSLGGGTGNTIYF. In DNA form, the CDR3 reads TGTGCCAGCAGTTTAGGGGGAGGAACTGGAAACACCATATATTTT.